What follows is one T cell receptor (beta chain) and its context. This entry comes from a study of blood T cells in healthy people across ages. Deletions cut 6 bases from V and 8 bases from J, with 13 bases between. CDR3 length: 12 residues. The germline gives CDR1 MNHEY, CDR2 SVGEGT. Sample-barcoded 5' priming and a J-beta primer mix drove a second PCR of roughly 6 to 12 cycles. Each of the cDNA molecules was tagged by a template-switch adaptor with 12 random nucleotides. A single record per CDR3 protein comes from TCRdb applying MiXCR to the 5' RACE reads. The data show 800,000 or so distinct CDR3 sequences, more than 20% seen once. Another study also made use of these data, one on T cells of mothers and their children.

The TCR was taken from a boy aged 10-17 years in good health. The V gene is TRBV6-2 or TRBV6-3, the J gene TRBJ1-1, with D hard to call. Input material: blood. CDR3 bases: TGTGCCAGCAGCGTCGACACTGTAGAAGCTTTCTTT. It encodes CASSVDTVEAFF.